The 8 T cell receptor beta chains in this list originate from one sample, sequenced in a study of lymphopenia after photon versus proton radiotherapy. TCRdb keeps only in-frame clones here, not all; method: immunoSEQ multiplex PCR. The repertoire holds over 50,000 clones, around 85% seen once, with roughly 2.1% in the top ten. Here the sequenced sample was peripheral blood, taken from a patient treated with photon-based radiotherapy. These receptors originate from a man aged 35-49 years with gastric cancer.

This chain uses TRBV7-2 with TRBJ2-7; D is unclear. This CDR3 spans 13 amino acids. Germline V lookup: CDR1 SGHTA, CDR2 FQGNSA. The V end was cut by 5 bases, the J end by 8 bases, with 16 bases between. CDR3 protein: CASSPGPSHQQYF. For the CDR3, the DNA is TGTGCCAGCAGCCCAGGCCCATCACATCAGCAGTACTTC.

The chain combines TRBV19 with TRBJ1-5, with D possibly being TRBD1 (5 bases). The germline V gene has CDR1 LNHDA and CDR2 SQIVND (reference sequence). The CDR3 has 15 amino acids. Between the trimmed V and J ends, which lost 7 bases and 1 base, there was a span of 14 bases. The CDR3: CASTMVGGSNQPQHF. The CDR3 DNA reads TGTGCCAGTACCATGGTGGGGGGAAGCAATCAGCCCCAGCATTTT.

This clone was seen a few times. The chain is built from TRBV13 and TRBJ1-2; 10 bases agree with TRBD1. Trimming took 5 bases from V and 8 from J; bases not matched to a gene: 5. This CDR3 contains 13 residues. Germline V gene data show CDR1 as PRHDT and CDR2 as FYEKMQ (reference sequence). CDR3 nucleotides: TGTGCCAGCAGCACTGGACAGGGGGGAGGCTACACCTTC. Encoded protein: CASSTGQGGGYTF.

The V and J genes are TRBV7-6 and TRBJ2-2; 8 bases are shared with TRBD1. V was clipped by 5 bases and J by 4 bases; unmatched bases: 3. The CDR3 length is 14 residues. The germline V gene encodes CDR1 SGHVS and CDR2 FNYEAQ. The DNA for the CDR3 is TGTGCCAGCAGCCAAGGACAGGGCACCGGGGAGCTGTTTTTT. Amino acids: CASSQGQGTGELFF.

The rearrangement links TRBV7-2 to TRBJ1-4, with D uncertain. Looked up from germline, CDR1 is SGHTA and CDR2 is FQGNSA. V lost 4 bases and J lost 3, with 9 bases in between. The CDR3 spans 14 residues. The CDR3 sequence is CASSSPQANEKLFF. CDR3 coding DNA: TGTGCCAGCAGCTCTCCGCAGGCTAATGAAAAACTGTTTTTT.

J is TRBJ2-6 and V is TRBV6-1; D is unresolved. CDR1 MNHNS and CDR2 SASEGT come from the germline V gene. Trimming removed 3 bases from V and 0 bases from J, with 12 bases in between. This CDR3 region has 17 residues. CDR3 nucleotides: TGTGCCAGCAGTGAGTCCCCAGGATACTCTGGGGCCAACGTCCTGACTTTC. Translating it yields CASSESPGYSGANVLTF.

The rearrangement joins TRBV27 to TRBJ1-2; 8 nucleotides match TRBD1. This CDR3 has 13 amino acids. The J segment lost 7 bases and the V segment lost 3 bases, leaving 4 bases of the junction unmatched. Germline V gives CDR1 MNHEY, CDR2 SMNVEV (reference sequence). The CDR3 bases are TGTGCCAGCAGTTTCAGGGGGCGGGGTGGCTACACCTTC. This codes for CASSFRGRGGYTF.

The chain has TRBV7-2 and TRBJ1-6; the D gene is possibly TRBD1 (5 bases). This CDR3 is 16 amino acids long. V lost 8 bases, J lost 6 bases, and 20 bases lay in between. Per the germline V gene, CDR1 is SGHTA and CDR2 is FQGNSA. CDR3 sequence: CASHVVGTKLNSPLHF. The DNA of the CDR3 is TGTGCCAGCCACGTTGTGGGGACCAAGCTTAATTCACCCCTCCACTTT.